The 15 T cell receptor beta chains below come from one sample, sequenced in a study of blood T cell repertoires in COVID-19. Sequencing used immunoSEQ multiplex PCR; TCRdb keeps in-frame clones, though not all of them. Here the sample spans roughly 69,000 clones, less than 85% being singletons. The sequencing sample was made of peripheral blood. These receptors all come from a man in his forties or fifties with COVID-19, enrolled during active disease.

The gene calls are TRBV5-1 and TRBJ1-5; TRBD1 might be the D (6 bases). The germline V gene encodes CDR1 SGHRS and CDR2 YFSETQ. V was pared by 3 bases and J by 4 bases, with 14 bases between. The length of the CDR3 is 15 residues. CDR3 in amino acids: CASSYGQGGNQPQHF. For the CDR3, the DNA is TGCGCCAGCAGCTACGGCCAAGGGGGAAATCAGCCCCAGCATTTT.

This chain connects TRBV5-1 to TRBJ1-6, with 7 bases fitting TRBD1. Germline V gene sequence: CDR1 SGHRS, CDR2 YFSETQ. With V trimmed by 4 bases and J by 2 bases, 9 bases remained unmatched. The CDR3 loop spans 17 amino acids. CDR3 protein: CASSQGETYAYNSPLHF. The DNA of the CDR3 is TGCGCCAGCAGCCAGGGGGAGACGTATGCCTATAATTCACCCCTCCACTTT.

The V call is TRBV12-5, the J call TRBJ2-7, with 11 bases that match TRBD1. Germline CDR1 is LGHNT and CDR2 is FRNRAP. The CDR3 runs 15 residues. V lost 3 bases and J lost 5; bases outside the gene matches: 6. In nucleotides, the CDR3 is TGTGCTAGTGGTTTCGGACAGGGGGCACTGGACGAGCAGTACTTC. Translated: CASGFGQGALDEQYF.

The CDR3 loop is CAISETGVNTEAFF. The CDR3 coding sequence is TGTGCCATCAGTGAGACAGGGGTGAACACTGAAGCTTTCTTT. V and J are TRBV10-3 and TRBJ1-1; TRBD1 aligns across 7 bases. Per germline, CDR1 ENHRY and CDR2 SYGVKD. With V trimmed by 2 bases and J by 0 bases, 0 bases remained unmatched. This CDR3 spans 14 amino acids.

This clone was seen once. This sequence joins TRBV3-1 (or the pseudogene TRBV3-2) and TRBJ1-5; weak D call: TRBD1 (5 bases). Germline V gene data show CDR1 as LGHDT and CDR2 as YNNKEL (reference sequence). V lost 0 bases and J lost 6, with 12 bases in between. The CDR3 spans 15 residues. The CDR3 DNA sequence: TGTGCCAGCAGCCAAGAGGCAGGGAGGGGTCAGCCCCAGCATTTT. Its protein is CASSQEAGRGQPQHF.

In its sample, this clone was seen once. V gene TRBV7-9 combines with J gene TRBJ2-3, with a possible D match to TRBD2 (5 bases). CDR1 is SEHNR, CDR2 FQNEAQ, per germline (reference sequence). V dropped 4 bases and J dropped 5 bases, with 16 bases sitting between them. This CDR3 contains 15 residues. The chain's CDR3 is CASSSPVTGRDTQYF. The CDR3 nucleotides read TGTGCCAGCAGCTCCCCCGTTACGGGGAGAGATACGCAGTATTTT.

The chain joins TRBV18 to TRBJ1-5; D may be TRBD1 (5 bases). The V and J ends lost 3 bases and 4 bases respectively, with 10 bases between them. This CDR3 has 14 residues. Germline CDR1 is KGHSH and CDR2 is LQKENI. The CDR3 loop is CASSPEGLNQPQHF. The CDR3 DNA reads TGTGCCAGCTCACCGGAGGGGCTAAATCAGCCCCAGCATTTT. The variable domain in full, with the rest retrieved from reference TRBV18 and TRBJ1-5, is NAGVMQNPRHLVRRRGQEARLRCSPMKGHSHVYWYRQLPEEGLKFMVYLQKENIIDESGMPKERFSAEFPKEGPSILRIQQVVRGDSAAYFCASSPEGLNQPQHFGDGTRLSIL.

CDR3: CATGLAGGTDTQYF. In DNA form, the CDR3 reads TGTGCCACCGGACTAGCGGGGGGGACAGATACGCAGTATTTT. The rearrangement joins TRBV7-2 to TRBJ2-3; TRBD2 matches 15 bases. The CDR3 contains 14 residues. Germline CDR1 reads SGHTA; CDR2 reads FQGNSA. V lost 10 bases to trimming and J lost 3 bases; unmatched junction nucleotides: 2.

The V gene is TRBV6-5, the J gene TRBJ1-3; D perhaps matches TRBD1 (6 bases). This CDR3 comprises 15 residues. V dropped 2 bases and J dropped 0 bases, with 8 bases sitting between them. Germline V lookup: CDR1 MNHEY, CDR2 SVGAGI. The CDR3 sequence is CASSYGGLSGNTIYF. The CDR3 DNA is TGTGCCAGCAGTTACGGGGGCCTCTCTGGAAACACCATATATTTT.

The CDR3 nucleotides are TGTGCCAGCAGCGTCCCGCGGCAAAGCACCGGGGAGCTGTTTTTT. Its translation is CASSVPRQSTGELFF. The chain employs TRBV5-4 and TRBJ2-2; D is undetermined. Trimming took off 4 bases at V and 4 bases at J, with 14 bases between the two ends. The CDR3 contains 15 residues. CDR1 and CDR2 from the germline V gene are SGHNT and YYREEE (reference sequence).

The chain links TRBV30 to TRBJ2-5, with 8 bases matching TRBD2. The V segment lost 5 bases and the J segment 7 bases; nucleotides outside the gene matches: 12. Germline-derived CDR1 and CDR2 are GTSNPN and SVGIG (reference sequence). CDR3 length equals 14 residues. CDR3 sequence (DNA): TGTGCCTGGCAACCGGACGGGAGGGGGGGGACCCAGTACTTC. Protein product: CAWQPDGRGGTQYF.

This clone was detected once. V is TRBV7-2 and J is TRBJ2-1, with 10 bases fitting TRBD2. J was trimmed by 1 base and V by 8 bases; bases with no gene match: 2. CDR1 is SGHTA, CDR2 FQGNSA, per germline. The CDR3 is made up of 14 amino acids. CDR3 sequence (DNA): TGTGCCAGCCAACTAGCGGGGTCCTACAATGAGCAGTTCTTC. As protein: CASQLAGSYNEQFF.

This clone came up once. The chain is built from TRBV5-1 and TRBJ2-5, with 7 nucleotides matching TRBD1. The trim removed 2 bases at V and 4 bases at J, leaving 5 bases unmatched. The CDR3 runs 14 residues. CDR1 is SGHRS, CDR2 YFSETQ, per germline. This CDR3 reads CASSFTGQPETQYF. CDR3 in DNA: TGCGCCAGCAGCTTTACGGGACAGCCAGAGACCCAGTACTTC.

J is TRBJ2-7 and V is TRBV29-1, with 10 bases that match TRBD1. This CDR3 contains 13 residues. Germline-derived CDR1 and CDR2 are SQVTM and ANQGSEA. The V and J ends lost 4 bases and 5 bases, in that order; junction bases with no gene match: 5. DNA for the CDR3: TGCAGCGTTGTAAGACAGGGGGCAAACGAGCAGTACTTC. Translating gives CSVVRQGANEQYF.

The rearrangement links TRBV7-2 to TRBJ1-4, with TRBD1 matching over 7 bases. Germline V gene sequence: CDR1 SGHTA, CDR2 FQGNSA. This CDR3 is built from 15 residues. V shed 2 bases and J 1 base; nucleotides not matched to a gene: 1. The CDR3 bases are TGTGCCAGCAGCTTATCAGGGGGAACTAATGAAAAACTGTTTTTT. This sequence encodes CASSLSGGTNEKLFF.